Below, 8 T cell receptor beta chains from the same sample are listed, as sequenced in a study of PD-1 blockade in classical Hodgkin lymphoma. As for time point: newly diagnosed, previously untreated cHL patient sample. Magnetic negative selection served to purify CD4+ T cells out of PBMCs that had been thawed. Profiling relied on immunoSEQ multiplex PCR, and the TCRdb table lists in-frame clones only, not all of them. The table lists 24,000 or so clones, about 90% of them singletons. The specimen sequenced was CD4+ T cells from blood. All receptors come from a human donor with classical Hodgkin lymphoma.

The chain employs TRBV18 and TRBJ2-3, with 7 bases aligning to TRBD1. This CDR3 spans 15 amino acids. The V gene end was trimmed by 5 bases and the J gene end by 2 bases; junction bases not matched to a gene: 7. Germline CDR1 is KGHSH and CDR2 is LQKENI. CDR3 sequence (DNA): TGTGCCAGCTCAAGACAGGGCCCCACCACAGATACGCAGTATTTT. Amino acid sequence: CASSRQGPTTDTQYF. The whole variable domain, remainder taken from reference TRBV18 and TRBJ2-3, is NAGVMQNPRHLVRRRGQEARLRCSPMKGHSHVYWYRQLPEEGLKFMVYLQKENIIDESGMPKERFSAEFPKEGPSILRIQQVVRGDSAAYFCASSRQGPTTDTQYFGPGTRLTVL.

CDR3: CASSQARGHTDTQYF. As DNA, the CDR3 is TGCGCCAGCAGCCAAGCGCGGGGGCACACAGATACGCAGTATTTT. The chain links TRBV4-3 to TRBJ2-3, with D tentatively TRBD2 (7 bases). The germline CDR1 and CDR2 sequences are LGHNA and YSLEER. Trimming stripped 1 base from V and 2 bases from J, with 10 bases between. The CDR3 loop spans 15 amino acids.

The chain uses TRBV7-3 and TRBJ2-3, with 10 bases fitting TRBD2. J was trimmed by 1 base and V by 5 bases; bases with no gene match: 12. CDR3 length: 18 amino acids. Germline V gene lookup returns CDR1 SGHTA and CDR2 FQGTGA. The CDR3 nucleotides read TGTGCCAGCAGCCAGTTAGCGGGGGGCCCCCTTCGCACAGATACGCAGTATTTT. It encodes CASSQLAGGPLRTDTQYF.

The chain joins TRBV6-1 to TRBJ1-5, with D tentatively TRBD1 (5 bases). V was shortened by 1 base and J by 6 bases, with 13 bases between the two germline ends. This CDR3 spans 15 amino acids. CDR1 is MNHNS and CDR2 is SASEGT in the germline V gene. CDR3 amino acids: CASSEGRADIQPQHF. CDR3 nucleotide sequence: TGTGCCAGCAGTGAAGGGCGAGCGGACATTCAGCCCCAGCATTTT.

This chain connects TRBV29-1 to TRBJ1-1; 7 positions agree with TRBD1. Per germline, CDR1 SQVTM and CDR2 ANQGSEA. V was clipped by 7 bases and J by 6 bases; unmatched bases: 8. CDR3 length: 12 amino acids. Written as DNA, the CDR3 is TGCAGCGGTATAAGACAGGGCGCTGAAGCTTTCTTT. Translation gives CSGIRQGAEAFF.

CDR3 DNA: TGCGCCAGCAGCCCTAGGGTAGCGGGGGGTGCAGATACGCAGTATTTT. Protein sequence: CASSPRVAGGADTQYF. The chain has TRBV4-1 and TRBJ2-3, with TRBD2 identical over 10 bases. CDR3 size: 16 residues. Trimming removed 4 bases from V and 4 bases from J; junction bases left unmatched: 8. The germline CDR1 and CDR2 sequences are MGHRA and YSYEKL.

CDR3 loop: CASSQGQGLYEQYF. The CDR3 bases are TGTGCCAGCAGCCAGGGACAGGGGTTGTACGAGCAGTACTTC. This rearrangement joins TRBV6-5 to TRBJ2-7; 10 bases are a match to TRBD1. CDR1 MNHEY and CDR2 SVGAGI come from the germline V gene. The CDR3 has 14 amino acids. Unmatched junction bases numbered 6, after V lost 6 bases and J lost 4 bases.

The CDR3 bases are TGTGCCAGCAGCGTAGACAGTCGCCTAACGCAGTATTTT. Its translation: CASSVDSRLTQYF. The rearrangement uses TRBV9 and TRBJ2-3; D unclear. The CDR3 contains 13 residues. V lost 0 bases, J lost 9 bases, and 11 bases lay in between. The V gene's germline CDR1 is SGDLS and CDR2 YYNGEE.